The clone carrying this TCR beta chain was seen many times. The antigen remains unidentified. This entry is derived from a study of neurological immune-mediated disorders. Study-wide results and limits: Private repertoires in all groups were suggested, as expanded clones shared no CDR3 amino acid sequences across subjects.

With 10-nucleotide random UMIs, 5'RACE was used to make the cDNA. MiXCR, applied by TCRdb to the 5' RACE reads, yields one record per CDR3 protein. Seen here are tens of thousands of distinct CDR3 sequences, less than 4.5% observed once, and the top ten hold 1.5% to 2%. Germline values: CDR1 MNHEY, CDR2 SMNVEV (reference sequence). With 5 bases removed from V and 8 bases from J, the gap between germline ends came to 15 bases. CDR3 length equals 13 residues. The sample was PBMCs. This TCR came from a man aged 30 to 39 with multiple sclerosis. The chain combines TRBV27 with TRBJ1-2; possibly TRBD1 for D (6 bases). The CDR3 here is CASSLREQGGYTF. The DNA of the CDR3 is TGTGCCAGCAGTCTCCGGGAGCAGGGGGGCTACACCTTC.